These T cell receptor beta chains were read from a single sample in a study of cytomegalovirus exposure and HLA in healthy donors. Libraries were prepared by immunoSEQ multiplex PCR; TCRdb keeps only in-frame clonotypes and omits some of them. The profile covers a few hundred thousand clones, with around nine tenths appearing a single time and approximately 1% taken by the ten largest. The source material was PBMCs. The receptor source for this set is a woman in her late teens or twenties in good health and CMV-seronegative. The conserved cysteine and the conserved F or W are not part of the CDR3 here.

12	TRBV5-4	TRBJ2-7	ASTWRAVSYEQY
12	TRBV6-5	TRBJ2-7	ASKAGTLVYEQY
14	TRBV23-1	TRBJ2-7	ASSQSRGYVIFEQY
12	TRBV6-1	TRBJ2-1	ASKDGSSYNEQF
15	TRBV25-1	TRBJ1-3	ASSPGDRQAFGNTIY
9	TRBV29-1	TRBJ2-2	SVVGPGELF
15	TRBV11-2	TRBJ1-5	ASSKVREATENQPQH
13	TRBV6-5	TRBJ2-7	ASRPWGVAVYEQY
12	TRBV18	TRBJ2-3	ASSPLQGTDTQY
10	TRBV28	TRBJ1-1	ASTGQGTEAF
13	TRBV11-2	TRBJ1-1	ASSSHPDRGTEAF
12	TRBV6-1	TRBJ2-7	ASSVGTGFYEQY
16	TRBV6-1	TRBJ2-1	ASSVSPPSGLSYNEQF
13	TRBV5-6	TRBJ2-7	ASSLGGTDLYEQY
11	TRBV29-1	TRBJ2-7	SVTGVDSYEQY
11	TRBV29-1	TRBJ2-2	SVEDGVDGELF
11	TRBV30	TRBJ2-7	AWSVSRTYEQY
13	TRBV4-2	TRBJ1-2	ASSQGGQVIDGYT
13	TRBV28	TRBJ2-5	ASTPRADRGKTQY
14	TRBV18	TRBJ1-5	ASSPRGVRSNQPQH
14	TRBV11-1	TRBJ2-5	ASSNGWGQVWETQY
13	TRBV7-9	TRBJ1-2	ASSLNIQGGYGYT
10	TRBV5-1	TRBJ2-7	ASSGSSYEQY
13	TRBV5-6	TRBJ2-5	ASSLGSRGEETQY
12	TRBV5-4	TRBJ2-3	ASSPGQATDTQY
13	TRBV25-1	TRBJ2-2	ASSEGKRDAGELF